These T cell receptor beta chains were read from a single sample in a study of blood T cell repertoires in COVID-19. Repertoires were generated with immunoSEQ multiplex PCR, while TCRdb's copy carries only in-frame clones and drops some. The data show over 150,000 clones, with over 75% seen just once and 15% to 20% held by the top ten. Specimen: peripheral blood. These receptors originate from a man over 45 with COVID-19, enrolled during active disease. The CDR3 runs from the conserved cysteine through the conserved F or W. Each record gives: J gene, V gene, clone size, D gene, CDR3 DNA, CDR3 protein. A D gene is named only where the DNA matches it firmly. Clone size is stated in some rows and not others, as once, few, many or a class when expanded.

J: TRBJ2-1; V: TRBV9; size: once; D: .; DNA: TGTGCCAGCAGAAAGGAGGCCTACAATGAGCAGTTCTTC; CDR3: CASRKEAYNEQFF
J: TRBJ2-5; V: TRBV3-1/TRBV3-2; size: .; D: TRBD2; DNA: TGTGCCAGCAGCTCTGGGACTAGCGGGAGCCGGGAGACCCAGTACTTC; CDR3: CASSSGTSGSRETQYF
J: TRBJ1-2; V: TRBV6-5; size: .; D: .; DNA: TGTGCCAGCAGGGAGAAAAACTATGGCTACACCTTC; CDR3: CASREKNYGYTF
J: TRBJ2-5; V: TRBV6-5; size: .; D: .; DNA: TGTGCCAGCGCGGCACCCCAAGAGACCCAGTACTTC; CDR3: CASAAPQETQYF
J: TRBJ2-1; V: TRBV7-2; size: once; D: .; DNA: TGTGCCAGCAGCTTAGAACAGGAGAAGCAGTTCTTC; CDR3: CASSLEQEKQFF
J: TRBJ2-3; V: TRBV7-3; size: .; D: .; DNA: TGTGCCAGCAGCTCGGGCACAGATACGCAGTATTTT; CDR3: CASSSGTDTQYF
J: TRBJ2-1; V: TRBV5-1; size: .; D: TRBD2; DNA: TGCGCCAGCAGCTTGGACACCGGGACTAGACCTAACAATGAGCAGTTCTTC; CDR3: CASSLDTGTRPNNEQFF
J: TRBJ2-3; V: TRBV10-3; size: .; D: TRBD2; DNA: TGTGCCATCAGTGACTTGGGACTAGCCTCCGGCACAGATACGCAGTATTTT; CDR3: CAISDLGLASGTDTQYF
J: TRBJ1-1; V: TRBV7-9; size: .; D: .; DNA: TGTGCCAGCAGCCCGTCGACAGGGAACACTGAAGCTTTCTTT; CDR3: CASSPSTGNTEAFF
J: TRBJ2-1; V: TRBV2; size: .; D: .; DNA: TGTGCCAGCAAACCGGGACAGGGTTTGTTGAGCGGGAGTGGCTATGAGCAGTTCTTC; CDR3: CASKPGQGLLSGSGYEQFF
J: TRBJ1-6; V: TRBV28; size: .; D: .; DNA: TGTGCCAGCAGTTTCCCGGGGGGGGCGGATCTATTTAGTTCACCCCTCCACTTT; CDR3: CASSFPGGADLFSSPLHF
J: TRBJ1-2; V: TRBV28; size: .; D: TRBD1; DNA: TGTGCCAGCAGTAACAGGGGCGGCTACACCTTC; CDR3: CASSNRGGYTF
J: TRBJ1-2; V: TRBV6-1; size: .; D: .; DNA: TGTGCCAGCAGTGATACATTACGCTACACCTTC; CDR3: CASSDTLRYTF
J: TRBJ1-1; V: TRBV6-5; size: .; D: .; DNA: TGTGCCAGCAGTCCGGGATGGGAAGGTTACACTGAAGCTTTCTTT; CDR3: CASSPGWEGYTEAFF
J: TRBJ2-5; V: TRBV27; size: .; D: .; DNA: TGTGCCAGCAGTTTAGCTAGTCGGAAGGCCGGGGAGACCCAGTACTTC; CDR3: CASSLASRKAGETQYF
J: TRBJ2-3; V: TRBV2; size: .; D: .; DNA: TGTGCCACTCTCAGAAGGCAGGGTACAGATACGCAGTATTTT; CDR3: CATLRRQGTDTQYF
J: TRBJ1-4; V: TRBV5-1; size: .; D: TRBD1; DNA: TGCGCCAGCAGCTTGGAGGGACAGGGGCCTTCCGTGCTGTTTTTT; CDR3: CASSLEGQGPSVLFF
J: TRBJ2-2; V: TRBV5-5; size: .; D: .; DNA: TGTGCCAGCAGCACGGGGGTTACCGGGGAGCTGTTTTTT; CDR3: CASSTGVTGELFF
J: TRBJ2-3; V: TRBV4-1; size: .; D: TRBD2; DNA: TGCGCCAGCAGCCAAGATTCGGTAGCGGGGATACCTGATACGCAGTATTTT; CDR3: CASSQDSVAGIPDTQYF
J: TRBJ2-2; V: TRBV6-2/TRBV6-3; size: .; D: .; DNA: TGTGCCAGCAGTCTGACAGACACCGGGGAGCTGTTTTTT; CDR3: CASSLTDTGELFF
J: TRBJ2-1; V: TRBV11-2; size: .; D: TRBD2; DNA: TGTGCCAGCAGCTTAAATGGACTAGATGGTGAGCAGTTCTTC; CDR3: CASSLNGLDGEQFF
J: TRBJ2-7; V: TRBV19; size: .; D: TRBD2; DNA: TGTGCCAGTAGTAAGACTAGCGGGAGTCACTACGAGCAGTACTTC; CDR3: CASSKTSGSHYEQYF
J: TRBJ1-3; V: TRBV11-2; size: .; D: .; DNA: TGTGCCAGCAGCGTAGGCTCGGGACACTCTGGAAACACCATATATTTT; CDR3: CASSVGSGHSGNTIYF
J: TRBJ2-7; V: TRBV5-4; size: .; D: .; DNA: TGTGCCAGCTCTTCTAGGGGCCTTGGTGAGCAGTACTTC; CDR3: CASSSRGLGEQYF
J: TRBJ2-2; V: TRBV7-2; size: .; D: TRBD2; DNA: TGTGCCAGCAGCTTAGGCTTTATAGCGGGGGGGTCGAACACCGGGGAGCTGTTTTTT; CDR3: CASSLGFIAGGSNTGELFF
J: TRBJ1-2; V: TRBV9; size: once; D: TRBD1; DNA: TGTGCCAGCAGCGTAGGACAGGGGGGCGGCTACACCTTC; CDR3: CASSVGQGGGYTF
J: TRBJ2-4; V: TRBV5-1; size: .; D: .; DNA: TGCGCCAGCAGCTTGGGGTGGGCTGCCAAAAACATTCAGTACTTC; CDR3: CASSLGWAAKNIQYF
J: TRBJ2-2; V: TRBV11-1; size: .; D: .; DNA: TGTGCCAGCAGCTCCCTCACGGACACCGGGGAGCTGTTTTTT; CDR3: CASSSLTDTGELFF
J: TRBJ1-6; V: TRBV9; size: .; D: .; DNA: TGTGCCAGCAGCGCCATTTATAATTCACCCCTCCACTTT; CDR3: CASSAIYNSPLHF
J: TRBJ1-2; V: TRBV28; size: .; D: .; DNA: TGTGCCAGCAGTTTCTCAACGCCCTGGGACTCCGCCGTTGGCTACACCTTC; CDR3: CASSFSTPWDSAVGYTF
J: TRBJ1-1; V: TRBV29-1; size: few; D: TRBD1; DNA: TGCAGCGTTGACAGACCTGGACAGGGGATAACTGAAGCTTTCTTT; CDR3: CSVDRPGQGITEAFF
J: TRBJ2-1; V: TRBV5-1; size: .; D: TRBD2; DNA: TGCGCCAGCAGCTTGGGACTAGCGGTCTACAATGAGCAGTTCTTC; CDR3: CASSLGLAVYNEQFF
J: TRBJ2-1; V: TRBV27; size: .; D: TRBD2; DNA: TGTGCCAGCAGTTTGGCTAGCGGACTGTACAATGAGCAGTTCTTC; CDR3: CASSLASGLYNEQFF
J: TRBJ2-5; V: TRBV6-5; size: .; D: .; DNA: TGTGCCAGCAACTCCCAGCGGCCAGAGACCCAGTACTTC; CDR3: CASNSQRPETQYF
J: TRBJ2-4; V: TRBV21-1; size: .; D: .; DNA: TGTGCCAGCAGCGGGCACACTACCGGGACAGGGGGTAGGGACATTCAGTACTTC; CDR3: CASSGHTTGTGGRDIQYF
J: TRBJ2-7; V: TRBV5-1; size: .; D: TRBD1; DNA: TGCGCCAGCAGCTTCAGTTCGCAGGGGGCGGATTCCTACGAGCAGTACTTC; CDR3: CASSFSSQGADSYEQYF
J: TRBJ1-1; V: TRBV29-1; size: .; D: .; DNA: TGCAGCACGCAAGGGGCCCTGAACACTGAAGCTTTCTTT; CDR3: CSTQGALNTEAFF
J: TRBJ1-6; V: TRBV6-6; size: few; D: .; DNA: TGTGCCAGCAGTTACACAGGAGGGAGTTCACCCCTCCACTTT; CDR3: CASSYTGGSSPLHF
J: TRBJ1-4; V: TRBV3-1/TRBV3-2; size: .; D: TRBD1; DNA: TGTGCCAGCAGTCTAGACAGGGGGCTTGAAAAACTGTTTTTT; CDR3: CASSLDRGLEKLFF
J: TRBJ1-2; V: TRBV4-1; size: few; D: .; DNA: TGCGCCAGCAGCCAAGACAGGGCAGTATATGGCTACACCTTC; CDR3: CASSQDRAVYGYTF
J: TRBJ2-1; V: TRBV5-1; size: .; D: TRBD2; DNA: TGCGCCAGCAGCGACGCGACTAGCGGGAGGGATGAGCAGTTCTTC; CDR3: CASSDATSGRDEQFF
J: TRBJ1-3; V: TRBV7-9; size: once; D: .; DNA: TGTGCCAGCAGCCTCAGGTCGGCAAACTCTGGAAACACCATATATTTT; CDR3: CASSLRSANSGNTIYF
J: TRBJ2-1; V: TRBV2; size: .; D: TRBD2; DNA: TGTGCCAGCAGTGCACCCGGGACTAGCGGACACAATGAGCAGTTCTTC; CDR3: CASSAPGTSGHNEQFF
J: TRBJ2-7; V: TRBV5-1; size: .; D: TRBD1; DNA: TGCGCCAGCAGCTCACCTTTACCGGGACAGACCTACGAGCAGTACTTC; CDR3: CASSSPLPGQTYEQYF
J: TRBJ1-4; V: TRBV4-2; size: .; D: TRBD1; DNA: TGTGCCAGCAGCTTCAGTACAGGGGTAATTGAAAAACTGTTTTTT; CDR3: CASSFSTGVIEKLFF
J: TRBJ2-5; V: TRBV29-1; size: .; D: .; DNA: TGCAGCGTGAGAAACAGGGGAGGTCAAGAGACCCAGTACTTC; CDR3: CSVRNRGGQETQYF
J: TRBJ2-1; V: TRBV29-1; size: .; D: .; DNA: TGCAGCGGTGGACAGACCTACAATGAGCAGTTCTTC; CDR3: CSGGQTYNEQFF
J: TRBJ2-5; V: TRBV7-2; size: .; D: TRBD2; DNA: TGTGCCAGCAGCTTAGCGGGGACTAGCGGCCAAGAGACCCAGTACTTC; CDR3: CASSLAGTSGQETQYF
J: TRBJ2-5; V: TRBV18; size: .; D: .; DNA: TGTGCCAGCTCACCGACAGGCCGGGAGACCCAGTACTTC; CDR3: CASSPTGRETQYF
J: TRBJ2-7; V: TRBV2; size: many; D: .; DNA: TGTGCCAGCAGTGCCCCTCCCGAGACGACAACCTACGAGCAGTACTTC; CDR3: CASSAPPETTTYEQYF